A selection of T cell receptor beta chains follows, all from one sample in a study of OX40 agonist ivuxolimab in advanced cancers. Generated by immunoSEQ multiplex PCR, the TCRdb table keeps only in-frame clones and is missing some. There are approximately 58,000 clones in the sample; about 82% occur only once, and approximately 2.6% lies in the top ten. The source was CD4+ or CD8+ T cells sorted from blood, collected in a trial of the OX40 agonist ivuxolimab. These receptors came from an adult with an advanced solid tumor such as melanoma, head and neck, liver or kidney cancer. CDR3s include the opening cysteine and the closing phenylalanine or tryptophan. The D gene is left open where the match is weak. Size values are once, few and many counts, or a class for expanded clones, and some rows have none.

v_call: TRBV4-3
j_call: TRBJ1-1
clone_size: -
d_call: TRBD1
cdr3_nt: TGCGCCAGCAGCCTGCGGGACAGGGCTGGAGAAGCTTTCTTT
cdr3_aa: CASSLRDRAGEAFF

v_call: TRBV6-6
j_call: TRBJ2-3
clone_size: once
d_call: -
cdr3_nt: TGTGCCAGCAGTTACAGAGATACGCAGTATTTT
cdr3_aa: CASSYRDTQYF

v_call: TRBV10-3
j_call: TRBJ1-1
clone_size: -
d_call: TRBD1
cdr3_nt: TGTGCCATCAGGCCGGGACAGGGGACCCAGAACACTGAAGCTTTCTTT
cdr3_aa: CAIRPGQGTQNTEAFF

v_call: TRBV28
j_call: TRBJ1-5
clone_size: -
d_call: TRBD1
cdr3_nt: TGTGCCAGCAGTATCCGACAGGGCTTAAAGCCCCAGCATTTT
cdr3_aa: CASSIRQGLKPQHF

v_call: TRBV25-1
j_call: TRBJ1-2
clone_size: once
d_call: TRBD1
cdr3_nt: TGTGCCAGCACGGACAGGGGAAGCGGCTACACCTTC
cdr3_aa: CASTDRGSGYTF

v_call: TRBV7-6
j_call: TRBJ2-1
clone_size: -
d_call: -
cdr3_nt: TGTGCCAGCAGCTTAGACGTTAGCAATGAGCAGTTCTTC
cdr3_aa: CASSLDVSNEQFF

v_call: TRBV18
j_call: TRBJ1-5
clone_size: -
d_call: -
cdr3_nt: TGTGCCAGCTCACCACGTGGGGGCAATCAGCCCCAGCATTTT
cdr3_aa: CASSPRGGNQPQHF

v_call: TRBV6-1
j_call: TRBJ2-5
clone_size: -
d_call: TRBD1
cdr3_nt: TGTGCCAGCAGTGCGACGGGACAGGGGGCTGGGGAGACCCAGTACTTC
cdr3_aa: CASSATGQGAGETQYF

v_call: TRBV19
j_call: TRBJ2-7
clone_size: -
d_call: TRBD2
cdr3_nt: TGTGCCAGTAGTCTGACTAGCGGGGCGGCGGGATCCTACGAGCAGTACTTC
cdr3_aa: CASSLTSGAAGSYEQYF

v_call: TRBV14
j_call: TRBJ1-3
clone_size: -
d_call: -
cdr3_nt: TGTGCCAGCAGCCAAGTCCGCTCTGGAAACACCATATATTTT
cdr3_aa: CASSQVRSGNTIYF

v_call: TRBV6-6
j_call: TRBJ2-7
clone_size: -
d_call: -
cdr3_nt: TGTGCCAGCGGGGCACAGGACTACGAGCAGTACTTC
cdr3_aa: CASGAQDYEQYF

v_call: TRBV18
j_call: TRBJ1-4
clone_size: -
d_call: -
cdr3_nt: TGTGCCAGCTCACCGACTGACAGGCTAAGTGAAAAACTGTTTTTT
cdr3_aa: CASSPTDRLSEKLFF

v_call: TRBV28
j_call: TRBJ1-3
clone_size: -
d_call: TRBD1
cdr3_nt: TGTGCCAGCAGTTTATCCGGGACAGGGCCTTACTTCGGGCGCACCATATATTTT
cdr3_aa: CASSLSGTGPYFGRTIYF

v_call: TRBV6-6
j_call: TRBJ1-1
clone_size: -
d_call: TRBD1
cdr3_nt: TGTGCCAGCAGTGCACAGGGGGGGTGGGTCACTGAAGCTTTCTTT
cdr3_aa: CASSAQGGWVTEAFF

v_call: TRBV15
j_call: TRBJ1-4
clone_size: -
d_call: -
cdr3_nt: TGTGCCACCACCCAGGGACTGAACCCAAATGAAAAACTGTTTTTT
cdr3_aa: CATTQGLNPNEKLFF

v_call: TRBV6-1
j_call: TRBJ2-7
clone_size: -
d_call: -
cdr3_nt: TGTGCCAGCAGCTTGACTAATTCCGAGCAGTACTTC
cdr3_aa: CASSLTNSEQYF

v_call: TRBV6-1
j_call: TRBJ2-1
clone_size: -
d_call: TRBD1
cdr3_nt: TGTGCCAGTACGGGGGACAGGGGCTACAATGAGCAGTTCTTC
cdr3_aa: CASTGDRGYNEQFF

v_call: TRBV7-8
j_call: TRBJ2-2
clone_size: -
d_call: TRBD1
cdr3_nt: TGTGCCAGCAGCCGGGACAGGAACACCGGGGAGCTGTTTTTT
cdr3_aa: CASSRDRNTGELFF

v_call: TRBV5-4
j_call: TRBJ1-4
clone_size: -
d_call: -
cdr3_nt: TGTGCCAGCAGCTTGGGGCAAGATGAAAAACTGTTTTTT
cdr3_aa: CASSLGQDEKLFF

v_call: TRBV4-1
j_call: TRBJ2-2
clone_size: once
d_call: -
cdr3_nt: TGCGCCAGCAGCCAAGGGAGAGGCAGGACCGGGGAGCTGTTTTTT
cdr3_aa: CASSQGRGRTGELFF

v_call: TRBV5-8
j_call: TRBJ2-5
clone_size: -
d_call: TRBD1
cdr3_nt: TGTGCCAGCAGCCCCGGGACAGGGGTTGAACCAGAGACCCAGTACTTC
cdr3_aa: CASSPGTGVEPETQYF

v_call: TRBV2
j_call: TRBJ1-2
clone_size: -
d_call: TRBD1
cdr3_nt: TGTGCCAGCAGTGAAGTCGGGACAGGGTGGTATGGCTACACCTTC
cdr3_aa: CASSEVGTGWYGYTF

v_call: TRBV19
j_call: TRBJ2-7
clone_size: -
d_call: -
cdr3_nt: TGTGCCAGTAGTATCCGGGGTTACGAGCAGTACTTC
cdr3_aa: CASSIRGYEQYF

v_call: TRBV5-1
j_call: TRBJ2-5
clone_size: -
d_call: TRBD2
cdr3_nt: TGCGCCAGCAGCTTGGAGTTGGGAGGGGCCCAGTACTTC
cdr3_aa: CASSLELGGAQYF

v_call: TRBV2
j_call: TRBJ1-4
clone_size: -
d_call: -
cdr3_nt: TGTGCCAGCAGAGAACAGGGTATTAATGAAAAACTGTTTTTT
cdr3_aa: CASREQGINEKLFF

v_call: TRBV5-6
j_call: TRBJ2-3
clone_size: -
d_call: -
cdr3_nt: TGTGCCAGCAGCGATAGGCGTGGGACAGATACGCAGTATTTT
cdr3_aa: CASSDRRGTDTQYF

v_call: TRBV6-1
j_call: TRBJ1-1
clone_size: -
d_call: -
cdr3_nt: TGTGCCAGCAGTGATGGTAGGTGGGTAGGTGGAGACACTGAAGCTTTCTTT
cdr3_aa: CASSDGRWVGGDTEAFF

v_call: TRBV6-5
j_call: TRBJ1-5
clone_size: -
d_call: -
cdr3_nt: TGTGCCAGCAGTTACTCCAGCAATAGCAATCAGCCCCAGCATTTT
cdr3_aa: CASSYSSNSNQPQHF

v_call: TRBV28
j_call: TRBJ2-2
clone_size: -
d_call: -
cdr3_nt: TGTGCCAGCACCGTCCCGAACACCGGGGAGCTGTTTTTT
cdr3_aa: CASTVPNTGELFF

v_call: TRBV4-2
j_call: TRBJ2-1
clone_size: -
d_call: TRBD2
cdr3_nt: TGTGCCAGCAGCCAAGGGACTAGCGGGGGGGCTTCCTACAATGAGCAGTTCTTC
cdr3_aa: CASSQGTSGGASYNEQFF

v_call: TRBV30
j_call: TRBJ2-3
clone_size: -
d_call: TRBD1
cdr3_nt: TGTGCCTGGAGGGACAGGACTAGCACAGATACGCAGTATTTT
cdr3_aa: CAWRDRTSTDTQYF

v_call: TRBV4-3
j_call: TRBJ2-1
clone_size: -
d_call: -
cdr3_nt: TGCGCCAGCAGCCTTGTTGGGGTGAGCAATGAGCAGTTCTTC
cdr3_aa: CASSLVGVSNEQFF

v_call: TRBV19
j_call: TRBJ1-1
clone_size: -
d_call: -
cdr3_nt: TGTGCCAGTAGCCCGTATGGTGGGAGAGCTTTCTTT
cdr3_aa: CASSPYGGRAFF

v_call: TRBV23-1
j_call: TRBJ1-1
clone_size: -
d_call: -
cdr3_nt: TGCGCCAGCAGTGCTCGAACGACCACTGAAGCTTTCTTT
cdr3_aa: CASSARTTTEAFF

v_call: TRBV6-6
j_call: TRBJ2-3
clone_size: once
d_call: TRBD2
cdr3_nt: TGTGCCAGCAGTTACTCACTAGCGGGGGGAGCAGATACGCAGTATTTT
cdr3_aa: CASSYSLAGGADTQYF

v_call: TRBV11-3
j_call: TRBJ2-5
clone_size: -
d_call: -
cdr3_nt: TGTGCCAGCAGCTCCTTGACTGGGGGGCAAGAGACCCAGTACTTC
cdr3_aa: CASSSLTGGQETQYF

v_call: TRBV5-5
j_call: TRBJ2-5
clone_size: -
d_call: -
cdr3_nt: TGTGCCAGCAGTACGACACAGGGCGGCCAAGAGACCCAGTACTTC
cdr3_aa: CASSTTQGGQETQYF

v_call: TRBV29-1
j_call: TRBJ1-4
clone_size: once
d_call: -
cdr3_nt: TGCAGCGTTATGGACACTAATGAAAAACTGTTTTTT
cdr3_aa: CSVMDTNEKLFF

v_call: TRBV5-5
j_call: TRBJ1-2
clone_size: -
d_call: TRBD1
cdr3_nt: TGTGCCAGCAGCATCTCGGGACAGGGCCGGGGCTACACCTTC
cdr3_aa: CASSISGQGRGYTF

v_call: TRBV7-9
j_call: TRBJ2-7
clone_size: -
d_call: -
cdr3_nt: TGTGCCAGCAGCCCCGGAGGGGCGAACTACGAGCAGTACTTC
cdr3_aa: CASSPGGANYEQYF

v_call: TRBV5-1
j_call: TRBJ1-5
clone_size: -
d_call: TRBD1
cdr3_nt: TGCGCCAGCAGACTCCGGGCCTTCCACAGGGGTTGTCAGCCCCAGCATTTT
cdr3_aa: CASRLRAFHRGCQPQHF

v_call: TRBV19
j_call: TRBJ1-5
clone_size: -
d_call: -
cdr3_nt: TGTGCCAGTAGTCGATCGGCAGGAGTGGTTGATCAGCCCCAGCATTTT
cdr3_aa: CASSRSAGVVDQPQHF

v_call: TRBV5-1
j_call: TRBJ2-1
clone_size: -
d_call: -
cdr3_nt: TGCGCCAGCAGCCTCCGAGGAGCCGATGAGCAGTTCTTC
cdr3_aa: CASSLRGADEQFF

v_call: TRBV6-1
j_call: TRBJ1-2
clone_size: -
d_call: -
cdr3_nt: TGTGCCACGAGTGGGGAAAACTATGGCTACACCTTC
cdr3_aa: CATSGENYGYTF

v_call: TRBV7-9
j_call: TRBJ2-1
clone_size: -
d_call: TRBD1
cdr3_nt: TGTGCCAGCAGCTCCGGGACAGGGAACAATGAGCAGTTCTTC
cdr3_aa: CASSSGTGNNEQFF

v_call: TRBV27
j_call: TRBJ2-5
clone_size: -
d_call: TRBD2
cdr3_nt: TGTGCCAGCAGTACCTCTAGCGGGGGGGCGCAGACCCAGTACTTC
cdr3_aa: CASSTSSGGAQTQYF

v_call: TRBV9
j_call: TRBJ1-1
clone_size: -
d_call: -
cdr3_nt: TGTGCCAGCAGCGTAGGAGGTTTCGACACTGAAGCTTTCTTT
cdr3_aa: CASSVGGFDTEAFF